The T cell receptor beta chain under discussion was sequenced for a study of shared clonotypes between healthy human individuals. Clones were read by immunoSEQ multiplex PCR, and TCRdb kept only the in-frame ones, dropping some. The repertoire holds roughly 2 million clones, with 85% to 95% as singletons. Trimming removed 6 bases from V and 5 bases from J, with 16 bases in between. The CDR3 spans 14 residues. Germline loops: CDR1 KGHSH, CDR2 LQKENI. This clone turned up a few times. This rearrangement joins TRBV18 to TRBJ1-2; maybe TRBD1 (5 bases). This TCR derives from a man between 18 and 35 years old in good health. The sample taken for sequencing was naive CD4+ T cells sorted from blood. Subset noted: CD45RA+ positively selected. In DNA, the CDR3 is TGTGCCAGCTCTACCCAGGGTAGAGGGTATGGCTACACCTTC. This encodes CASSTQGRGYGYTF.